This T cell receptor beta chain is drawn from a study of blood T cells in healthy people across ages. The use of a sample-barcoded 5' primer and a J-beta primer mix characterized a second PCR of about 7 to 12 cycles. Each of the samples gave a minimum of 2.5 million paired-end reads that contained CDR3. MiXCR was run by TCRdb on the 5' RACE reads, yielding one entry per CDR3 protein. The sample contains approximately 670,000 distinct CDR3 sequences, roughly 41% of which appear only once. This clonotype was found a few times. What it binds is unknown. Study-wide findings and caveats: The unsorted PBMCs prevented any conclusive comparison of naive versus antigen-experienced cells.

The CDR3 is 16 residues long. Looked up from germline, CDR1 is LGHNT and CDR2 is FRNRAP. V was shortened by 5 bases and J by 0 bases, with 14 bases between the two germline ends. Sample: blood. The chain employs TRBV12-5 and TRBJ2-4; a possible D gene is TRBD1 (6 bases). The sequence derives from a man aged 80 or over in good health. The CDR3: CASGVGDRRAKNIQYF. The CDR3 DNA sequence: TGTGCTAGTGGTGTGGGAGACAGGAGAGCCAAAAACATTCAGTACTTC.